A single sample gave rise to the 27 T cell receptor beta chains below, sequenced in a study of shared clonotypes between healthy human individuals. Naive-designated CD8 cells lacked CD45RO, were positively enriched for CCR7, and omitted terminally differentiated effector memory CD45RA+ cells. TCRdb's table, derived via immunoSEQ multiplex PCR, lists solely in-frame clones and lacks some. The sample includes 550,000 to 750,000 clones, about 92% of them seen just once. Sequenced: naive CD8+ T cells sorted from blood. All receptors derive from a young man in good health.

This rearrangement joins TRBV2 to TRBJ2-7, with 7 bases fitting TRBD2. V was clipped by 8 bases and J by 2 bases; unmatched bases: 12. The CDR3 runs 15 residues. Per germline, CDR1 SNHLY and CDR2 FYNNEI. CDR3 in amino acids: CASAGHPAGAYEQYF. CDR3 bases: TGTGCCAGCGCGGGGCATCCGGCGGGAGCCTACGAGCAGTACTTC. Looking up the rest from reference TRBV2 and TRBJ2-7 gives the full variable domain: EPEVTQTPSHQVTQMGQEVILRCVPISNHLYFYWYRQILGQKVEFLVSFYNNEISEKSEIFDDQFSVERPDGSNFTLKIRSTKLEDSAMYFCASAGHPAGAYEQYFGPGTRLTVT.

The chain combines TRBV18 with TRBJ2-5; weak D call: TRBD2 (6 bases). V gave up 5 bases and J gave up 1 base, with 14 bases separating them. Germline V gives CDR1 KGHSH, CDR2 LQKENI. This CDR3 is built from 15 residues. Here the CDR3 reads CASSDPPGGQETQYF. DNA for the CDR3: TGTGCCAGCTCAGATCCGCCCGGGGGCCAAGAGACCCAGTACTTC.

V is TRBV25-1 and J is TRBJ1-1; the match to TRBD1 covers 7 bases. CDR1 and CDR2 (germline): MGHDK, SYGVNS. The trim removed 3 bases at V and 0 bases at J, leaving 13 bases unmatched. This CDR3 comprises 18 residues. Here the CDR3 reads CASSEGGSRTGMNTEAFF. CDR3 coding DNA: TGTGCCAGCAGTGAGGGTGGATCCCGGACAGGAATGAACACTGAAGCTTTCTTT.

The rearrangement joins TRBV9 to TRBJ2-6; D is perhaps TRBD2 (5 bases). The CDR3 extends over 16 amino acids. The V end was cut by 5 bases, the J end by 0 bases, with 12 bases between. Germline CDR1 reads SGDLS; CDR2 reads YYNGEE. CDR3 bases: TGTGCCAGCAGGGAATCGGGGAGCTCTGGGGCCAACGTCCTGACTTTC. It specifies CASRESGSSGANVLTF.

This clone has only one observation. The chain employs TRBV6-5 and TRBJ1-1; a possible D gene is TRBD1 (5 bases). This CDR3 is 16 amino acids long. Germline V gene lookup returns CDR1 MNHEY and CDR2 SVGAGI. V was cut by 4 bases and J by 0 bases, with 15 bases left in between. DNA for the CDR3: TGTGCCAGCAGTTCGCGGGGGGGAGACATGAACACTGAAGCTTTCTTT. Protein: CASSSRGGDMNTEAFF.

The J gene is TRBJ1-1, the V gene TRBV9; D gene ambiguous. V was cut by 4 bases and J by 2 bases, with 12 bases left in between. In germline, CDR1 is SGDLS, CDR2 YYNGEE. The CDR3 length is 14 residues. CDR3 sequence: CASSTRRDNTEAFF. CDR3 sequence (DNA): TGTGCCAGCAGCACCCGGAGAGACAACACTGAAGCTTTCTTT.

This chain links TRBV6-5 with TRBJ2-7; D perhaps matches TRBD2 (5 bases). Trimming shortened V by 10 bases and J by 6 bases, and 25 bases separated the two germline ends. The CDR3 extends over 15 amino acids. From germline, CDR1 is MNHEY and CDR2 SVGAGI. In nucleotides, the CDR3 is TGTGCCACCGCCCCAGCGAGCGGAGCGCGACTCGAGCAGTACTTC. This sequence encodes CATAPASGARLEQYF.

This chain links TRBV6-5 with TRBJ2-1; D is possibly TRBD2 (5 bases). V was cut by 5 bases and J by 4 bases, with 9 bases left in between. This CDR3 comprises 13 residues. The V gene's germline CDR1 is MNHEY and CDR2 SVGAGI. The CDR3 coding sequence is TGTGCCAGCAGTCCAACTAGTTACAATGAGCAGTTCTTC. Encoded protein: CASSPTSYNEQFF.

The rearrangement joins TRBV30 to TRBJ2-7; 7 positions agree with TRBD1. Losses at the gene ends were 7 bases for V and 3 bases for J; bases not matched to a gene: 6. In germline, CDR1 is GTSNPN, CDR2 SVGIG (reference sequence). This CDR3 is built from 12 residues. The DNA for the CDR3 is TGTGCCTCACAGGGGCCCGGCTACGAGCAGTACTTC. Translation: CASQGPGYEQYF. Together with reference TRBV30 and TRBJ2-7, the CDR3 gives the full variable domain: SQTIHQWPATLVQPVGSPLSLECTVEGTSNPNLYWYRQAAGRGLQLLFYSVGIGQISSEVPQNLSASRPQDRQFILSSKKLLLSDSGFYLCASQGPGYEQYFGPGTRLTVT.

V gene TRBV6-5 combines with J gene TRBJ1-1; D is perhaps TRBD1 (5 bases). Germline V lookup: CDR1 MNHEY, CDR2 SVGAGI. V lost 0 bases, J lost 5 bases, and 13 bases lay in between. CDR3 size: 15 residues. CDR3 in amino acids: CASSYSRGGGTEAFF. The CDR3 nucleotides read TGTGCCAGCAGTTACTCAAGGGGAGGAGGAACTGAAGCTTTCTTT.

This rearrangement joins TRBV4-1 to TRBJ2-1; D not certain. From germline, CDR1 is MGHRA and CDR2 YSYEKL. The CDR3 sequence is 11 residues long. V was trimmed by 2 bases and J by 9 bases, leaving 5 bases between them. CDR3 coding DNA: TGCGCCAGCAGCCAATTATCTGAGCAGTTCTTC. Translated, it gives CASSQLSEQFF.

The chain carries TRBV6-6 and TRBJ2-7; either TRBD1 or TRBD2 may supply D (5 bases each). CDR3 length equals 16 residues. CDR1 and CDR2 (germline): MNHNY, SVGAGI (reference sequence). Trimming removed 0 bases at V and 6 bases at J, with 18 bases between. The CDR3 coding sequence is TGTGCCAGCAGTTACTCGACCCGGGACCAATTGGGCGAGCAGTACTTC. Its protein product is CASSYSTRDQLGEQYF.

V gene TRBV19 combines with J gene TRBJ2-7, with TRBD1 matching 7 bases. CDR3 length: 15 residues. Germline loops: CDR1 LNHDA, CDR2 SQIVND (reference sequence). J lost 2 bases, V lost 5 bases, and 9 bases had no gene match. The CDR3 protein is CASSLPGQLPYEQYF. In DNA, the CDR3 is TGTGCCAGTAGTCTTCCGGGACAGCTCCCCTACGAGCAGTACTTC.

The sample holds one count of this clone. The rearrangement uses TRBV28 and TRBJ2-1, with TRBD1 as a possible D gene (6 bases). Trimming took off 3 bases at V and 3 bases at J, with 18 bases between the two ends. Germline V gene data show CDR1 as MDHEN and CDR2 as SYDVKM. CDR3 length: 17 residues. The CDR3 bases are TGTGCCAGCAGTTTCCGGACTCAGGGGTTGGGCTACAATGAGCAGTTCTTC. The encoded protein is CASSFRTQGLGYNEQFF.

The gene calls are TRBV5-4 and TRBJ2-2; no firm D call. The germline V and J ends were trimmed by 8 bases and 7 bases, with 18 bases remaining between them. Germline V lookup: CDR1 SGHNT, CDR2 YYREEE (reference sequence). The CDR3 has 14 amino acids. The CDR3 here is CASRAKTSGGELFF. DNA for the CDR3: TGTGCCAGTAGAGCTAAAACATCCGGCGGGGAGCTGTTTTTT.

The J gene is TRBJ2-1, the V gene TRBV27, with 10 nucleotides matching TRBD1. After removal of 6 bases from V and 4 bases from J, the junction contained 3 bases not matched to a gene. The length of the CDR3 is 14 residues. Germline V CDR1 and CDR2: MNHEY, SMNVEV (reference sequence). As DNA, the CDR3 is TGTGCCAGCAGGACGGGACAGGGGTACAATGAGCAGTTCTTC. This sequence encodes CASRTGQGYNEQFF.

This rearrangement joins TRBV27 to TRBJ2-7; 7 nucleotides line up with TRBD2. The CDR3 loop spans 16 amino acids. J gave up 9 bases and V 4 bases, and 18 bases lay outside the gene matches. In germline, CDR1 is MNHEY, CDR2 SMNVEV (reference sequence). As DNA, the CDR3 is TGTGCCAGCAGTTCCATAGGGGAGGGTCTTCCGCGTGTGCAGTACTTC. It specifies CASSSIGEGLPRVQYF.

The V and J genes are TRBV2 and TRBJ2-1; 10 positions agree with TRBD2. Germline CDR1 SNHLY, CDR2 FYNNEI. The V gene end was trimmed by 8 bases and the J gene end by 10 bases; junction bases not matched to a gene: 5. The CDR3 consists of 12 residues. The DNA of the CDR3 is TGTGCCAGCTTAGGACTAGCGGAAGAGCAGTTCTTC. Translation: CASLGLAEEQFF.

The genes are TRBV30 and TRBJ1-4; D call uncertain. This CDR3 is built from 13 residues. The V gene's germline CDR1 is GTSNPN and CDR2 SVGIG (reference sequence). Trimming took off 4 bases at V and 8 bases at J, with 14 bases between the two ends. The CDR3 loop is CAWTRDSEEKLFF. CDR3 bases: TGTGCCTGGACCCGGGATTCGGAGGAAAAACTGTTTTTT.

The chain joins TRBV7-6 to TRBJ2-3; 9 bases map to TRBD1. Unmatched junction bases numbered 4, after V lost 5 bases and J lost 1 base. Per the germline V gene, CDR1 is SGHVS and CDR2 is FNYEAQ. The CDR3 spans 15 residues. The CDR3 sequence is CASSRQGVGTDTQYF. The CDR3 DNA follows: TGTGCCAGCAGCAGACAGGGGGTTGGCACAGATACGCAGTATTTT.

The chain combines TRBV4-1 with TRBJ2-7, with D unresolved. The CDR3 length is 13 residues. V shed 0 bases and J shed 5 bases, with 8 bases lying between them. Germline lookup yields CDR1 MGHRA and CDR2 YSYEKL. This CDR3 is CASSQDSGHEQYF. The CDR3 nucleotides read TGCGCCAGCAGCCAAGATTCCGGACACGAGCAGTACTTC.

The genes are TRBV27 and TRBJ2-1; 7 nucleotides align to TRBD2. Germline trimming cut 6 bases from V and 0 bases from J; bases unmatched to any gene: 5. Germline V gene lookup returns CDR1 MNHEY and CDR2 SMNVEV (reference sequence). The CDR3 is made up of 15 amino acids. CDR3 in DNA: TGTGCCAGCAGACCTAGCGGTAGCTCCTACAATGAGCAGTTCTTC. Its protein is CASRPSGSSYNEQFF.

The chain is built from TRBV5-1 and TRBJ1-2; TRBD1 agrees at 7 bases. Germline lookup yields CDR1 SGHRS and CDR2 YFSETQ. The CDR3 contains 13 residues. J was trimmed by 3 bases and V by 4 bases; bases with no gene match: 3. CDR3 amino acids: CASSPDRYYGYTF. The CDR3 coding sequence is TGCGCCAGCAGCCCGGACAGGTACTATGGCTACACCTTC.

This chain joins TRBV27 and TRBJ1-5; 7 positions match TRBD1. With 11 bases clipped from V and 5 bases from J, the junction kept 12 bases outside the gene matches. The CDR3 has 14 residues. Germline V gene data show CDR1 as MNHEY and CDR2 as SMNVEV (reference sequence). CDR3 protein: CAAGRGGAYQPQHF. The CDR3 DNA reads as TGTGCCGCAGGCAGAGGGGGCGCCTATCAGCCCCAGCATTTT.

This chain links TRBV29-1 with TRBJ2-1; D gene unclear. Germline V gene lookup returns CDR1 SQVTM and CDR2 ANQGSEA. The CDR3 runs to 13 residues. Trimming shortened V by 1 base and J by 7 bases, and 11 bases separated the two germline ends. CDR3 in DNA: TGCAGCGTTGAAGGGGCAGTTTTGAATGAGCAGTTCTTC. This codes for CSVEGAVLNEQFF.

V usage is TRBV9 and J usage is TRBJ1-2; D ambiguous. This CDR3 spans 14 amino acids. Germline V gene data show CDR1 as SGDLS and CDR2 as YYNGEE. The germline V and J ends were trimmed by 0 bases and 4 bases, with 10 bases remaining between them. CDR3 residues: CASSVDTAFYGYTF. Written as DNA, the CDR3 is TGTGCCAGCAGCGTAGACACAGCCTTCTATGGCTACACCTTC.

This clone showed up just once. V gene TRBV28 combines with J gene TRBJ1-5; D is ambiguous. V lost 3 bases and J 10 bases, leaving 7 bases between the germline ends. The CDR3 totals 11 residues. Germline-derived CDR1 and CDR2 are MDHEN and SYDVKM. The CDR3 loop reads CASSFFGPQHF. The DNA for the CDR3 is TGTGCCAGCAGTTTTTTTGGCCCCCAGCATTTT.